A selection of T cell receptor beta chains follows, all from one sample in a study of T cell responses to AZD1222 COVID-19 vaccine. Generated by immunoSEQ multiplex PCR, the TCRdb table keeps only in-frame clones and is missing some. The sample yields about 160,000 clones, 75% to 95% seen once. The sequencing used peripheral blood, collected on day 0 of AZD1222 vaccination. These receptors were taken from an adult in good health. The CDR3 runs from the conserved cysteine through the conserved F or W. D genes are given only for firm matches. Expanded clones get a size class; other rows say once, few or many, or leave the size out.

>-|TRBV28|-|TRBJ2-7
TGTGCCAGCAGTCCCGGGACCCTACCCTACGAGCAGTACTTC
CASSPGTLPYEQYF
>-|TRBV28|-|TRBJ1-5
TGTGCCAGCAGTTTATGGAGGGGGGCGAGCAATCAGCCCCAGCATTTT
CASSLWRGASNQPQHF
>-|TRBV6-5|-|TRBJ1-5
TGTGCCAGCAGTTACCGGGACCTGGGGGGCAATCAGCCCCAGCATTTT
CASSYRDLGGNQPQHF
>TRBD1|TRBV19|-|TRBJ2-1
TGTGCCAGTAGTTTCCGGACAGGATTACTAAAAAATGAGCAGTTCTTC
CASSFRTGLLKNEQFF
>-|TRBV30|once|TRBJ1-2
TGTGCCTGGGGAGAGGGCCTCTATGGCTACACCTTC
CAWGEGLYGYTF
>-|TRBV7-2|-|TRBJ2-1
TGTGCCAGCAGCTTAGAGCCTTCCTACAATGAGCAGTTCTTC
CASSLEPSYNEQFF
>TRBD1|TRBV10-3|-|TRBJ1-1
TGTGCCATCAGTGAGGGACAGGGCACTGAAGCTTTCTTT
CAISEGQGTEAFF
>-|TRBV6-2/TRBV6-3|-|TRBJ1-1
TGTGCCAGCAGTTATCTGAGGACTGAAGCTTTCTTT
CASSYLRTEAFF
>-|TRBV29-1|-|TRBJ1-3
TGCAGCGTGGCCTCTGGAAACACCATATATTTT
CSVASGNTIYF
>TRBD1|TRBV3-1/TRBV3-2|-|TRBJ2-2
TGTGCCAGCAGCCACCGACAGGGGACCGGGGAGCTGTTTTTT
CASSHRQGTGELFF
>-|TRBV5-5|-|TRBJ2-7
TGTGCCAGCAGCTTGTTGTTTGGCGGGACGGCCTACGAGCAGTACTTC
CASSLLFGGTAYEQYF
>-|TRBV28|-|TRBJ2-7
TGTGCCAGCAGTCAATACAGCGGCTACGAGCAGTACTTC
CASSQYSGYEQYF
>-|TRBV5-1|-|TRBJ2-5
TGCGCCAGCAGCCTTCTAGAGACCCAGTACTTC
CASSLLETQYF
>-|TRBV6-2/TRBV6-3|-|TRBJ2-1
TGTGCCAGCAGCTTACCAGTCGGCCCTAGTCAGGATGAGCAGTTCTTC
CASSLPVGPSQDEQFF
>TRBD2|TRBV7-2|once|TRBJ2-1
TGTGCCAGCAGCTTAGGACTAGCGGGAGGGAACAATGAGCAGTTCTTC
CASSLGLAGGNNEQFF
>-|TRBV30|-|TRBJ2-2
TGTGCCTGGAGTCCCAGACCAGACACCGGGGAGCTGTTTTTT
CAWSPRPDTGELFF
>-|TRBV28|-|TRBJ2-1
TGTGCCAGCAGTTTAGACGGTCTGGGTGAGCAGTTCTTC
CASSLDGLGEQFF
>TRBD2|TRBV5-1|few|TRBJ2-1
TGCGCCAGCAGCCCCGGACTAGCGGCTTTCTACAATGAGCAGTTCTTC
CASSPGLAAFYNEQFF
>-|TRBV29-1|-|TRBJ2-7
TGCAGCGTTGGTCGGCTAGCGAGCTACGAGCAGTACTTC
CSVGRLASYEQYF
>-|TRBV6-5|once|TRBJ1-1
TGTGCCAGCAGTAATGTAAAAAGGGGGAACACTGAAGCTTTCTTT
CASSNVKRGNTEAFF
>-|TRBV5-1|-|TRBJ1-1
TGCGCCAGCAGCTTGGCGCCAGGGTTGAACACTGAAGCTTTCTTT
CASSLAPGLNTEAFF
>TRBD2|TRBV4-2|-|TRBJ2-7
TGTGCCAGCAGCCAAGCCGCCTCGGGGGGAAACGAGCAGTACTTC
CASSQAASGGNEQYF
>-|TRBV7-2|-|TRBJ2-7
TGTGCCAGCAGCTTAGATGGGGGAGTCCATACCTACGAGCAGTACTTC
CASSLDGGVHTYEQYF
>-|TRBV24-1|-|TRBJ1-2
TGTGCCACCAGTCGGGACTCCAGCTATGGCTACACCTTC
CATSRDSSYGYTF
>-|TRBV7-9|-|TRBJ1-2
TGTGCCAGCAGCTTAGGGGCCCAAGGGGCAGGTGTTATGCAAGGCTACACCTTC
CASSLGAQGAGVMQGYTF
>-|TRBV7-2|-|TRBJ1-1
TGTGCCGGTCAGGGGCGACCCTCAGGCACTGAAGCTTTCTTT
CAGQGRPSGTEAFF
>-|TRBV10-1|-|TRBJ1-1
TGCGCCAGCTCCCGGGACGGATACACTGAAGCTTTCTTT
CASSRDGYTEAFF
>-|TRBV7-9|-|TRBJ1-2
TGTGCCAGCAGCGACGGGGTTCTGGGCTACACCTTC
CASSDGVLGYTF
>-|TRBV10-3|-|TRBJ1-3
TGTGCCATCAGTGAGAGGATCAGGGAGAACTCTGGAAACACCATATATTTT
CAISERIRENSGNTIYF
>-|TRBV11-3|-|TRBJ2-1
TGTGCCAGCAGGCTCAACTCCTACAATGAGCAGTTCTTC
CASRLNSYNEQFF
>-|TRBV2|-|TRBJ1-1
TGTGCCAGCGGCCGGCTTGAAGGGCTTTGGAGCACTGAAGCTTTCTTT
CASGRLEGLWSTEAFF
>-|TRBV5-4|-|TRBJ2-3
TGTGCCAGCAGCTTGATGAAAGATACGCAGTATTTT
CASSLMKDTQYF
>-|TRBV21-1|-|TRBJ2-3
TGTGCCAGGGATATATGGTGGAGTGCCACAGATACGCAGTATTTT
CARDIWWSATDTQYF
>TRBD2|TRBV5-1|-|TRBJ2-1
TGCGCCAGCAGCTTGGGACTAGCGGGCTCCTACAATGAGCAGTTCTTC
CASSLGLAGSYNEQFF
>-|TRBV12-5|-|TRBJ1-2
TGTGCTAGTGGTTCGCCGGAGGGCCCTCGGAGGGGCTACACCTTC
CASGSPEGPRRGYTF
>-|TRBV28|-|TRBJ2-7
TGTGCCAGCAGCTCACCCGCTGGGGAAACCTACGAGCAGTACTTC
CASSSPAGETYEQYF
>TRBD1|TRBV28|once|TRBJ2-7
TGTGCCAGCAGCCGCCCCCTGGGACAGACCTACGAGCAGTACTTC
CASSRPLGQTYEQYF
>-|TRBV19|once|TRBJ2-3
TGTGCCAGTAGTATAATGGCAGCCCCTAGCACAGATACGCAGTATTTT
CASSIMAAPSTDTQYF
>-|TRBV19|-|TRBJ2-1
TGTGCCAGTAGTATTGTAGGGGCCAGGCTGTTCTTC
CASSIVGARLFF
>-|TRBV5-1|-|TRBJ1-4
TGCGCCAGCAGCCTAGGGGGGACTAATGAAAAACTGTTTTTT
CASSLGGTNEKLFF
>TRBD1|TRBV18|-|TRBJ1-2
TGTGCCAGCTCACGGGACAGCCTTTGGGGCTACACCTTC
CASSRDSLWGYTF
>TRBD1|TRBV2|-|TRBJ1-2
TGTGCCAGCAGCCCCGAGGGACAGGGGGTGTACTATGGCTACACCTTC
CASSPEGQGVYYGYTF
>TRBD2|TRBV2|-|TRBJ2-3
TGTGCCACGCTAGCGGGGGCAACAGATACGCAGTATTTT
CATLAGATDTQYF
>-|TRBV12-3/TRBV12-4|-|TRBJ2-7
TGTGCCAGCAGGCCCGGCCCGACCTACGAGCAGTACTTC
CASRPGPTYEQYF
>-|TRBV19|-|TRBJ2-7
TGTGCCAGTAGTCTGAGTGGGGGGTTAGACTACGAGCAGTACTTC
CASSLSGGLDYEQYF
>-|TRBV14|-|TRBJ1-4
TGTGCCAGCAGCCAAGGGCGGGGGACTAATGAAAAACTGTTTTTT
CASSQGRGTNEKLFF
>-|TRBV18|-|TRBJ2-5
TGTGCCAGCTCACCACGAATAACTAGCCGTGTGGAGACCCAGTACTTC
CASSPRITSRVETQYF